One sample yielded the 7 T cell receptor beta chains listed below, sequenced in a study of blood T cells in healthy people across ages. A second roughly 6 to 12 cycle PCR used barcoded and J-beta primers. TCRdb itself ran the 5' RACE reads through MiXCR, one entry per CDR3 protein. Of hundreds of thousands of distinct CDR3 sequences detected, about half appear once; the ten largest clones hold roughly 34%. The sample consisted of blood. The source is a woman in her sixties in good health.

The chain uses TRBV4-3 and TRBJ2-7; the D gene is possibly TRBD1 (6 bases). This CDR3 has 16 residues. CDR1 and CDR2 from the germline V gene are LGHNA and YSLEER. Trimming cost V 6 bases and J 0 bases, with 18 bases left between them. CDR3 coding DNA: TGCGCCAGCAGTTACTCTCGAGTGGGGGCCTCCTACGAGCAGTACTTC. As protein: CASSYSRVGASYEQYF.

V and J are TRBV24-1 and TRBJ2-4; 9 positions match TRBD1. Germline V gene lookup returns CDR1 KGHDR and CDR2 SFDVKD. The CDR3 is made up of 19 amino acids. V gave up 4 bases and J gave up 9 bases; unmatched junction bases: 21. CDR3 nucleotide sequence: TGTGCCACCAGTGACGCCTCGATCCCAGAGACAGGGGGAGGCACCATTCAGTACTTC. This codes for CATSDASIPETGGGTIQYF.

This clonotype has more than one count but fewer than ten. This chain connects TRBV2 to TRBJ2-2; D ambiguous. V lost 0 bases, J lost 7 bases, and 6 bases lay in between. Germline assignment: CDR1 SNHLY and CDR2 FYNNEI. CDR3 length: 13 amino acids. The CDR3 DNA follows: TGTGCCAGCAGTGAAGCCGTTCTCGGGGAGCTGTTTTTT. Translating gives CASSEAVLGELFF.

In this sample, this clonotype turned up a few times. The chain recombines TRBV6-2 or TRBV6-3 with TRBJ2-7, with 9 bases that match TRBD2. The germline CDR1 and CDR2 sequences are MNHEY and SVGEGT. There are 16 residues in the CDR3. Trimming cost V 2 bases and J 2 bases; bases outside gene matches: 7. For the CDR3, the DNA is TGTGCCAGCAGTTACCCTAGCGGGGCGACTGCCTACGAGCAGTACTTC. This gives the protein CASSYPSGATAYEQYF.

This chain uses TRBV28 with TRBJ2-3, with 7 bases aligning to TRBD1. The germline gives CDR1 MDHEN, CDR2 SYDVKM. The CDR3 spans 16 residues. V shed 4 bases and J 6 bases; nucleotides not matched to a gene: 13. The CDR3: CASSSSTGTVRDTQYF. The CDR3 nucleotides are TGTGCCAGCAGTTCCTCGACAGGGACCGTACGTGATACGCAGTATTTT.

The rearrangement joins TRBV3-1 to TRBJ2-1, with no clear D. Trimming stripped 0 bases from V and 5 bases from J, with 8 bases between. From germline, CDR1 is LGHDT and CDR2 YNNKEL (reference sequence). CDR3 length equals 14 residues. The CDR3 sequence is CASSQDHGNNEQFF. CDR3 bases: TGTGCCAGCAGCCAAGATCATGGAAACAATGAGCAGTTCTTC.

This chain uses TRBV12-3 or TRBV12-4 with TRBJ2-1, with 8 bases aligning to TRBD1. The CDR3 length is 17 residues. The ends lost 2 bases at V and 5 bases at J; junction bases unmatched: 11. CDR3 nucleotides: TGTGCCAGCAGTTTAAGTTGGGGGGACAGGCGTAACAATGAGCAGTTCTTC. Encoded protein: CASSLSWGDRRNNEQFF.